This entry lists 3 T cell receptor beta chains sequenced from one sample in a study of T cell clonotyping in hematopoietic cell transplantation. TCRdb's table, derived via immunoSEQ multiplex PCR, lists solely in-frame clones and lacks some. The data show 35,000 to 50,000 clones, around 96% seen once. The sequencing input was peripheral blood mononuclear cells. All receptors come from a man aged 25-40 years in good health. Some clones in this sample may be carry-over from other donors' samples.

The genes are TRBV6-6 and TRBJ1-2; D gene unclear. CDR1 and CDR2 from the germline V gene are MNHNY and SVGAGI (reference sequence). The CDR3 loop spans 14 amino acids. The V and J ends lost 2 bases and 4 bases respectively, with 11 bases between them. DNA of the CDR3: TGTGCCAGCAGTTACGGAAGAGGGAGCTATGGCTACACCTTC. It yields the protein CASSYGRGSYGYTF.

This chain connects TRBV5-5 to TRBJ1-1; D uncertain. This CDR3 is 16 amino acids long. V was cut by 3 bases and J by 0 bases, with 15 bases left in between. Germline CDR1 SGHKS, CDR2 YYEKEE (reference sequence). For the CDR3, the DNA is TGTGCCAGCAGCTGGGGAGGCGGACTAATGAACACTGAAGCTTTCTTT. Protein product: CASSWGGGLMNTEAFF.

This sequence joins TRBV10-1 and TRBJ2-1; 9 positions agree with TRBD2. Germline assignment: CDR1 WNHNN and CDR2 SYGVQD (reference sequence). The CDR3 is made up of 16 amino acids. V dropped 8 bases and J dropped 5; count of bases not matched to a gene: 13. In DNA form, the CDR3 reads TGCGCCAGCTCAAAAAGGCTGACTAGCGGCCACAATGAGCAGTTCTTC. Translating it yields CASSKRLTSGHNEQFF.